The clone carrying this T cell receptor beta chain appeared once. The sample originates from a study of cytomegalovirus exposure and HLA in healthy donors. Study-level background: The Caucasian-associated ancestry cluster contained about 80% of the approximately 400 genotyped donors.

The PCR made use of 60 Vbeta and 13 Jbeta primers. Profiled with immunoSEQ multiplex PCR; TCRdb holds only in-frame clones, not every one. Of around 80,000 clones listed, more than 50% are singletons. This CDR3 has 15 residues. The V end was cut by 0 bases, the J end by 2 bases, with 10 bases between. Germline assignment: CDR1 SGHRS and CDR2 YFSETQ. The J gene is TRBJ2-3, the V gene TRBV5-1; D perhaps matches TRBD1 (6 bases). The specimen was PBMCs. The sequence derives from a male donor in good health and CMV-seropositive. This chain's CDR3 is CASSLVGAITDTQYF. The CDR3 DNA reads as TGCGCCAGCAGCTTGGTGGGGGCCATCACAGATACGCAGTATTTT.